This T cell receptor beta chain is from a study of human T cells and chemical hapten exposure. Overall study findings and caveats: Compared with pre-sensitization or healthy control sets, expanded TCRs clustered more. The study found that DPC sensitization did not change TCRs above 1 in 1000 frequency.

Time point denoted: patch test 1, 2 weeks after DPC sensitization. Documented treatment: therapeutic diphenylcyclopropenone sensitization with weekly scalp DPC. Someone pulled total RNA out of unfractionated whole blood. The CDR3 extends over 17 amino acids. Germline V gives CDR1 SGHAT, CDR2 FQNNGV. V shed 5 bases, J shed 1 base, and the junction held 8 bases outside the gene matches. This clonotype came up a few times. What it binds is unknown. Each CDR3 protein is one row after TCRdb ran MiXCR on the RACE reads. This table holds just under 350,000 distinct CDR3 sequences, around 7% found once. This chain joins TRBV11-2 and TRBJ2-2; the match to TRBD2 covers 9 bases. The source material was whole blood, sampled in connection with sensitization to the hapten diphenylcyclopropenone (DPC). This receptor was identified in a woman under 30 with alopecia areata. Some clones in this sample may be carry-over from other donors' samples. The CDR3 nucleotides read TGTGCCAGCAGCCCCCCAGCGGGGGGCCTGAACACCGGGGAGCTGTTTTTT. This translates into CASSPPAGGLNTGELFF.